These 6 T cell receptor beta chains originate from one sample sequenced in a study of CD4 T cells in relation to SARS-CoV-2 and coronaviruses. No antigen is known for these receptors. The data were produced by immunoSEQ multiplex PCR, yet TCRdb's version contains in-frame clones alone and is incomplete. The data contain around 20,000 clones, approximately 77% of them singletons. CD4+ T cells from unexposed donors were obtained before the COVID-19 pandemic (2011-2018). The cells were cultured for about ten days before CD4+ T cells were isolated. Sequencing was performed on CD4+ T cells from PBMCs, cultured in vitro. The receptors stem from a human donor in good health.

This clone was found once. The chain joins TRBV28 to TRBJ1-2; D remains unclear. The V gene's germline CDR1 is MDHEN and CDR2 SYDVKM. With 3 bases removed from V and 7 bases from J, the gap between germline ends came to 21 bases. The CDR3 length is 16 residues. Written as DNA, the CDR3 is TGTGCCAGCAGTTTGGGCTATTGGATGGGGTTCGGTGGCTACACCTTC. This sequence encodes CASSLGYWMGFGGYTF.

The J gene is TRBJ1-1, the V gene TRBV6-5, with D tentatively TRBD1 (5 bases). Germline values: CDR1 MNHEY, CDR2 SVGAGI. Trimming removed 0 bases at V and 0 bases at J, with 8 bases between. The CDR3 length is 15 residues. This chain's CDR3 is CASSYSTELNTEAFF. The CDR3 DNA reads TGTGCCAGCAGTTACTCGACAGAGCTGAACACTGAAGCTTTCTTT.

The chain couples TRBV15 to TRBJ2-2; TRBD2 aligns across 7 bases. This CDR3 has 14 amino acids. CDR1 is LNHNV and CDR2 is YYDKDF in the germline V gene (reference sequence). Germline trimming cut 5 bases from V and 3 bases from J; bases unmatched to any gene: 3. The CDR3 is CATSPRGDTGELFF. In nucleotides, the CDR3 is TGTGCCACCAGCCCACGGGGGGACACCGGGGAGCTGTTTTTT.

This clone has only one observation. The CDR3, as DNA: TGTGCCAGCAGTTACAGCGGCGGAAACACCATATATTTT. It specifies CASSYSGGNTIYF. The gene calls are TRBV12-3 or TRBV12-4 and TRBJ1-3; D is unresolved. Trimming stripped 4 bases from V and 4 bases from J, with 8 bases between. CDR3 length: 13 residues.

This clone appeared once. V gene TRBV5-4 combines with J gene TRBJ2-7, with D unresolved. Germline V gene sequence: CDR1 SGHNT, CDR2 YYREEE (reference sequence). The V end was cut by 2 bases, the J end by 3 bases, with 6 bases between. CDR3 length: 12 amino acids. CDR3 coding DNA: TGTGCCAGCAGCTTTGGCGGCTACGAGCAGTACTTC. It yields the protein CASSFGGYEQYF.

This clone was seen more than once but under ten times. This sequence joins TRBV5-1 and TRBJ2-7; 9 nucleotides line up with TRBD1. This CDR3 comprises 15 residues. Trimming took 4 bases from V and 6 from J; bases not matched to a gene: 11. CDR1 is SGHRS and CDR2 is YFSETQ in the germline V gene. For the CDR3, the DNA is TGCGCCAGCAGCCCCGGAGGGACAGGGTTCTCCGAGCAGTACTTC. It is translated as CASSPGGTGFSEQYF.